The 4 T cell receptor beta chains reported below all come from one sample, sequenced in a study of tumor-infiltrating lymphocytes in oesophageal squamous cell carcinoma. TCRdb recomputed calls from the PCR reads with MiXCR, one row per CDR3 protein. The table has about 12,000 distinct CDR3 sequences, about 50% seen once. What was sequenced was esophageal tumor tissue. The receptors stem from a female donor with esophageal squamous cell carcinoma.

The chain links TRBV7-2 to TRBJ2-3; 7 bases are shared with TRBD2. The DNA end is a closer match to TRBJ2-7, so the J assignment may be wrong. The CDR3 length is 13 residues. Germline V lookup: CDR1 SGHTA, CDR2 FQGNSA. The CDR3 spells CASSAVGGGEQYF. The CDR3, as DNA: TGTGCCAGCAGCGCTGTTGGGGGGGGCGAGCAGTACTTC.

This clonotype was observed a handful of times. No conserved phenylalanine or tryptophan ends this CDR3, so it is likely a read error. It is unclear where the CDR3 begins or ends on the DNA, so no DNA is shown, and the CDR3 is as TCRdb lists it. The chain uses TRBV6-1 and TRBJ2-1. Germline V gives CDR1 MNHNS, CDR2 SASEGT. The CDR3 is 15 amino acids in total, end residues counted. CDR3 loop: CASSGSRNYGYTFGS.

The V gene is TRBV7-2, the J gene TRBJ2-5, with 13 bases identical to TRBD2. This CDR3 has 16 amino acids. V shed 1 base, J shed 5 bases, and the junction held 4 bases outside the gene matches. Germline lookup yields CDR1 SGHTA and CDR2 FQGNSA. The CDR3 sequence is CASSLELAGGDETQYF. In DNA form, the CDR3 reads TGTGCCAGCAGCTTAGAACTAGCGGGAGGGGATGAGACCCAGTACTTC. Looking up the rest from reference TRBV7-2 and TRBJ2-5 gives the full variable domain: GAGVSQSPSNKVTEKGKDVELRCDPISGHTALYWYRQSLGQGLEFLIYFQGNSAPDKSGLPSDRFSAERTGGSVSTLTIQRTQQEDSAVYLCASSLELAGGDETQYFGPGTRLLVL.

This clonotype is judged medium-sized. This chain uses TRBV6-1 with TRBJ2-7, with TRBD1 matching 11 bases. This CDR3 region has 16 residues. Looked up from germline, CDR1 is MNHNS and CDR2 is SASEGT. After removal of 6 bases from V and 3 bases from J, the junction contained 10 bases not matched to a gene. The CDR3 DNA is TGTGCCAGCAGCACCCCAACCGGGACAGGGGGCTACGAGCAGTACTTC. Translated: CASSTPTGTGGYEQYF.